These 14 T cell receptor beta chains originate from one sample sequenced in a study of regulatory T cells in long-lasting Graves disease. CDR3 regions were amplified by Arm-PCR using iRepertoire HTBI primers to build TCR beta libraries. TCRdb re-derived calls from the multiplex PCR reads in MiXCR, one entry per CDR3 protein. The sample has some 250,000 distinct CDR3 sequences; 20% to 25% are singletons. Time point specified: newly diagnosed GD, antithyroid drugs for less than 3 months. The authors made the TCR library using RNA they extracted from PBMCs. The sequenced sample was peripheral blood mononuclear cells (PBMCs), obtained at new diagnosis, from a patient treated with antithyroid drugs. The receptors were gathered from a female donor with Graves disease.

This clonotype has a count of ten or more. J is TRBJ1-4 and V is TRBV2, with 7 nucleotides matching TRBD1. After removal of 4 bases from V and 8 bases from J, the junction contained 7 bases not matched to a gene. This CDR3 contains 14 residues. The germline gives CDR1 SNHLY, CDR2 FYNNEI. CDR3 in amino acids: CASSAEGAGEKLFF. The CDR3 coding sequence is TGTGCCAGCAGTGCAGAGGGGGCTGGCGAAAAACTGTTTTTT.

This clonotype was detected ten times or more. CDR3 loop: CASKPTGGRNTGELFF. CDR3 sequence (DNA): TGTGCCAGCAAGCCGACAGGGGGCAGGAACACCGGGGAGCTGTTTTTT. This chain uses TRBV12-3 or TRBV12-4 with TRBJ2-2; the match to TRBD1 covers 10 bases. The V gene end was trimmed by 7 bases and the J gene end by 1 base; junction bases not matched to a gene: 6. The CDR3 loop spans 16 amino acids.

This clonotype was counted at least ten times. The chain uses TRBV5-1 and TRBJ2-3; 7 bases fit TRBD2. The CDR3 is 15 residues long. The V gene end was trimmed by 7 bases and the J gene end by 0 bases; junction bases not matched to a gene: 8. From germline, CDR1 is SGHRS and CDR2 YFSETQ. The CDR3 DNA reads TGCGCCAGCTGGCCTCTGGGGGGGAGCACAGATACGCAGTATTTT. Translated, it gives CASWPLGGSTDTQYF.

This clonotype was seen only a few times. The DNA for the CDR3 is TGTGCCAGCAGTACCGGGGGCAGGGAGGAGCAGTACTTC. Encoded protein: CASSTGGREEQYF. The gene calls are TRBV6-1 and TRBJ2-7; D tentatively reads TRBD1 or TRBD2 (6 bases each). CDR3 size: 13 residues. V lost 5 bases and J 7 bases, leaving 15 bases between the germline ends. Germline loops: CDR1 MNHNS, CDR2 SASEGT.

This clonotype was counted at least ten times. The chain has TRBV14 and TRBJ1-1, with TRBD1 identical over 8 bases. CDR3 length: 15 residues. V was pared by 4 bases and J by 5 bases, with 9 bases of the junction left unmatched. The germline V gene has CDR1 SGHDN and CDR2 FVKESK. CDR3 in DNA: TGTGCCAGCAGCCGCCTGGACAGGGTTGGGACTGAAGCTTTCTTT. Its translation is CASSRLDRVGTEAFF. Filled out from reference TRBV14 and TRBJ1-1, the complete variable domain reads EAGVTQFPSHSVIEKGQTVTLRCDPISGHDNLYWYRRVMGKEIKFLLHFVKESKQDESGMPNNRFLAERTGGTYSTLKVQPAELEDSGVYFCASSRLDRVGTEAFFGQGTRLTVV.

This clonotype turned up a few times. CDR3 sequence (DNA): TGCAGCGGAAGAAAGGGTCGGGAGACCCAGTACTTC. Encoded protein: CSGRKGRETQYF. The J gene is TRBJ2-5, the V gene TRBV29-1; no reliable D call. This CDR3 spans 12 amino acids. Trimming removed 7 bases from V and 5 bases from J, with 14 bases in between. Germline CDR1 is SQVTM and CDR2 is ANQGSEA.

A note on this clonotype: A read error is possible here, since a much larger clone lies one base away. This chain connects TRBV6-9 to TRBJ1-6; D call uncertain. V was trimmed by 2 bases and J by 9 bases, leaving 5 bases between them. Germline V gene lookup returns CDR1 MNHGY and CDR2 SVAAGI. The CDR3 covers 12 residues. The chain's CDR3 is CASSYGSSPLHF. For the CDR3, the DNA is TGTGCCAGCAGTTATGGGAGTTCACCCCTCCACTTT.

This clonotype was seen many times. This chain links TRBV30 with TRBJ2-2, with TRBD2 matching over 10 bases. Germline-derived CDR1 and CDR2 are GTSNPN and SVGIG (reference sequence). This CDR3 region has 16 residues. V shed 8 bases and J 4 bases; nucleotides not matched to a gene: 13. This CDR3 reads CAGHLAGARGTGELFF. The CDR3 DNA reads TGTGCCGGGCATCTAGCGGGGGCCCGCGGCACCGGGGAGCTGTTTTTT.

In its sample, this clonotype was seen many times. The chain couples TRBV7-2 to TRBJ1-2, with a possible D match to TRBD1 (6 bases). The CDR3 sequence is 16 residues long. Per germline, CDR1 SGHTA and CDR2 FQGNSA. Trimming took off 1 base at V and 4 bases at J, with 16 bases between the two ends. CDR3: CASSLGPWDMGYGYTF. The DNA for the CDR3 is TGTGCCAGCAGCTTAGGCCCTTGGGACATGGGCTATGGCTACACCTTC. Variable domain in full (rest from reference TRBV7-2 and TRBJ1-2): GAGVSQSPSNKVTEKGKDVELRCDPISGHTALYWYRQSLGQGLEFLIYFQGNSAPDKSGLPSDRFSAERTGGSVSTLTIQRTQQEDSAVYLCASSLGPWDMGYGYTFGSGTRLTVV.

This clonotype was seen repeatedly, ten times or more. The gene calls are TRBV6-1 and TRBJ2-1, with a possible D match to TRBD2 (5 bases). Trimming stripped 6 bases from V and 1 base from J, with 22 bases between. Germline-derived CDR1 and CDR2 are MNHNS and SASEGT. The CDR3 sequence is 18 residues long. As DNA, the CDR3 is TGTGCCAGCAGACGCCGGCCCCAGGTCCTAGCTTCCTACAATGAGCAGTTCTTC. Translated, it gives CASRRRPQVLASYNEQFF.

This clonotype was found many times. The chain joins TRBV29-1 to TRBJ2-3, with D perhaps being TRBD1 or TRBD2 (5 bases each). V was trimmed by 5 bases and J by 3 bases, leaving 15 bases between them. The CDR3 is 14 amino acids. Germline CDR1 and CDR2: SQVTM and ANQGSEA. As DNA, the CDR3 is TGCAGCGTTCTCGGGGCGACAGATACAGATACGCAGTATTTT. Residues: CSVLGATDTDTQYF.

This clonotype showed up many times. The chain joins TRBV7-2 to TRBJ1-4; TRBD1 aligns across 9 bases. The CDR3 sequence is 13 residues long. V was pared by 3 bases and J by 7 bases, with 0 bases of the junction left unmatched. Germline V gene sequence: CDR1 SGHTA, CDR2 FQGNSA. The CDR3 DNA reads as TGTGCCAGCAGCTTGGACAGGGGTGAAAAACTGTTTTTT. Its protein is CASSLDRGEKLFF.

The rearrangement uses TRBV4-1 and TRBJ2-7; D unclear. Trimming left V 1 base short and J 3 bases short, with 13 bases between. This CDR3 contains 15 residues. Germline assignment: CDR1 MGHRA and CDR2 YSYEKL. CDR3 region: CASSQVWDGNYEQYF. The CDR3, as DNA: TGCGCCAGCAGCCAAGTTTGGGATGGGAACTACGAGCAGTACTTC.

Only one count was recorded for this clonotype. One base away lies a much larger clone, so this may be a sequencing read error. This chain links TRBV12-3 or TRBV12-4 with TRBJ2-1, with D unresolved. CDR3 length: 15 amino acids. The V gene lost 6 bases and the J gene lost 1 base, with 13 bases spanning the gap. The CDR3 loop is CASRGSERSYNEQFF. The CDR3 DNA sequence: TGTGCCAGCAGGGGAAGCGAGAGATCCTACAATGAGCAGTTCTTC.